Below are 10 T cell receptor beta chains sequenced from a single sample in a study of T cell responses to AZD1222 COVID-19 vaccine. The assay was immunoSEQ multiplex PCR, and TCRdb's table has in-frame clones only and misses some. The data hold 86,000 or so clones, with approximately 89% observed a single time. The sample consisted of peripheral blood, taken on day 0 of AZD1222 vaccination. These receptors originate from an adult in good health.

This chain uses TRBV9 with TRBJ2-1, with a tentative D call TRBD1 (5 bases). The V gene lost 0 bases and the J gene lost 0 bases, with 10 bases spanning the gap. Germline lookup yields CDR1 SGDLS and CDR2 YYNGEE. The CDR3 sequence is 16 residues long. This CDR3 is CASSVAGPSSYNEQFF. For the CDR3, the DNA is TGTGCCAGCAGCGTAGCAGGGCCGAGCTCCTACAATGAGCAGTTCTTC.

The chain joins TRBV5-4 to TRBJ2-1, with D hard to call. Germline V gives CDR1 SGHNT, CDR2 YYREEE (reference sequence). V was pared by 0 bases and J by 0 bases, with 13 bases between. The CDR3 runs 17 residues. For the CDR3, the DNA is TGTGCCAGCAGCTTGGGGATAGCATCGAGCTCCTACAATGAGCAGTTCTTC. Protein: CASSLGIASSSYNEQFF.

This clone was seen just once. The chain employs TRBV10-3 and TRBJ1-3; TRBD1 agrees at 9 bases. Germline V gene lookup returns CDR1 ENHRY and CDR2 SYGVKD. V trimming: 10 bases; J trimming: 0 bases; junction bases outside the gene matches: 7. The CDR3 is 15 amino acids. The CDR3 region is CATGRDRASGNTIYF. The CDR3 nucleotides read TGTGCCACTGGGAGGGACAGGGCCTCTGGAAACACCATATATTTT.

This chain uses TRBV11-3 with TRBJ2-2; maybe TRBD2 (5 bases). The CDR3 length is 15 residues. Trimming removed 5 bases at V and 4 bases at J, with 14 bases between. The germline V gene encodes CDR1 SGHNT and CDR2 YENEEA. The CDR3 DNA sequence: TGTGCCAGCAGCCTAGGAGGACGTGGCACCGGGGAGCTGTTTTTT. Translating gives CASSLGGRGTGELFF.

The V call is TRBV9, the J call TRBJ1-2, with no clear D. CDR1 is SGDLS and CDR2 is YYNGEE in the germline V gene. This CDR3 contains 14 residues. Between the trimmed V and J ends, which lost 1 base and 8 bases, there was a span of 15 bases. The CDR3 DNA follows: TGTGCCAGCAGCGTAAATTTCGGAGGAGGGGGCTACACCTTC. It translates to CASSVNFGGGGYTF.

Remarks on this clone: Other DNA sequences within the sample encode an identical CDR3. The rearrangement links TRBV5-1 to TRBJ2-5; D is perhaps TRBD1 or TRBD2 (6 bases each). This CDR3 spans 13 amino acids. V was trimmed by 2 bases and J by 4 bases, leaving 9 bases between them. Germline-derived CDR1 and CDR2 are SGHRS and YFSETQ. CDR3 DNA: TGCGCCAGCAGCTTAGGAGGGGGAGAGACCCAGTACTTC. It yields the protein CASSLGGGETQYF. The entire variable domain, with the rest obtained from reference TRBV5-1 and TRBJ2-5, is as follows: KAGVTQTPRYLIKTRGQQVTLSCSPISGHRSVSWYQQTPGQGLQFLFEYFSETQRNKGNFPGRFSGRQFSNSRSEMNVSTLELGDSALYLCASSLGGGETQYFGPGTRLLVL.

This clone has only one observation. The chain combines TRBV10-3 with TRBJ1-2, with 8 nucleotides matching TRBD1. From germline, CDR1 is ENHRY and CDR2 SYGVKD. V shed 8 bases and J 2 bases; nucleotides not matched to a gene: 4. The CDR3 loop spans 13 amino acids. The CDR3 DNA reads as TGTGCCATCGGCCGGACAGGGAACTATGGCTACACCTTC. As protein: CAIGRTGNYGYTF.

The chain combines TRBV10-3 with TRBJ1-2; D is ambiguous. The length of the CDR3 is 13 residues. Deletions cut 2 bases from V and 7 bases from J, with 11 bases between. Germline CDR1 reads ENHRY; CDR2 reads SYGVKD. Here the CDR3 DNA reads TGTGCCATCAGTGAGCAAGCCCTGGGTGGCTACACCTTC. It specifies CAISEQALGGYTF.

J is TRBJ1-1 and V is TRBV18; a possible D gene is TRBD1 (5 bases). In germline, CDR1 is KGHSH, CDR2 LQKENI. Trimming cost V 4 bases and J 7 bases, with 7 bases left between them. The CDR3 has 11 residues. The CDR3 region is CASSQGIEAFF. The CDR3 DNA reads TGTGCCAGCTCACAGGGGATTGAAGCTTTCTTT.

This chain connects TRBV4-2 to TRBJ1-6; no firm D call. Between the trimmed V and J ends, which lost 0 bases and 10 bases, there was a span of 16 bases. The germline V gene has CDR1 LGHNA and CDR2 YNFKEQ. The CDR3 totals 16 residues. The CDR3 reads CASSQDLQGSGSPLHF. The CDR3 coding sequence is TGTGCCAGCAGCCAAGATCTTCAAGGGTCGGGCTCACCCCTCCACTTT.